What follows are 24 T cell receptor beta chains derived from one specimen sequenced in a study of spatial heterogeneity in lung cancer. Documented time point: sample taken at primary tumor resection. Whole RNA, isolated from tumor, nontumor lung or frozen PBMC, was sequenced without prior sorting. TCRdb re-derived calls from the 5' RACE reads in MiXCR, one entry per CDR3 protein. The table has tens of thousands of distinct CDR3 sequences, roughly 7% seen once; the top ten hold roughly 2.7%. The sequenced sample was PBMCs, obtained at surgery. The receptors here all came from a female donor with early-stage non-small cell lung cancer.

J is TRBJ1-4 and V is TRBV7-6; D is possibly TRBD1 (6 bases). CDR3 length: 16 residues. Trimming pared 5 bases from V and 3 bases from J, leaving 16 bases between. Germline V gene data show CDR1 as SGHVS and CDR2 as FNYEAQ. The CDR3 region has the DNA TGTGCCAGCAGCCCCGTCCGGGGGGGCCCTAATGAAAAACTGTTTTTT. As protein: CASSPVRGGPNEKLFF.

A few counts support this clonotype. The chain joins TRBV28 to TRBJ2-1; D might be TRBD1 (5 bases). The CDR3 covers 14 residues. Trimming shortened V by 3 bases and J by 2 bases, and 8 bases separated the two germline ends. The germline V gene encodes CDR1 MDHEN and CDR2 SYDVKM. The CDR3 region is CASSLAGPYNEQFF. In DNA, the CDR3 is TGTGCCAGCAGTTTGGCAGGGCCCTACAATGAGCAGTTCTTC.

This clonotype was observed many times. This chain connects TRBV29-1 to TRBJ2-1; 9 bases are a match to TRBD1. The junction had 15 bases not matched to a gene; V was cut back by 7 bases and J by 5 bases. CDR3 length equals 16 residues. CDR1 and CDR2 from the germline V gene are SQVTM and ANQGSEA. CDR3 residues: CSGLPRTGETDNEQFF. CDR3 bases: TGCAGCGGGCTTCCACGGACAGGGGAAACGGACAATGAGCAGTTCTTC.

This clonotype was found many times. CDR3 bases: TGCAGTGCTACAAGAGGGGCCCTGAACACTGAAGCTTTCTTT. It specifies CSATRGALNTEAFF. The chain employs TRBV20-1 and TRBJ1-1; weak D call: TRBD1 (5 bases). V lost 4 bases and J 0 bases, leaving 12 bases between the germline ends. This CDR3 has 14 residues. Germline values: CDR1 DFQATT, CDR2 SNEGSKA (reference sequence).

This clonotype was counted many times. V and J are TRBV7-3 and TRBJ2-5; no reliable D call. The V end lost 5 bases, the J end lost 7 bases, and 17 bases lay between the germline ends. The germline gives CDR1 SGHTA, CDR2 FQGTGA. The CDR3 totals 14 residues. The CDR3 bases are TGTGCCAGCAGCCCCTCGGCAGCCGTGAGGACCCAGTACTTC. This encodes CASSPSAAVRTQYF.

In its sample, this clonotype was seen many times. The V and J genes are TRBV7-8 and TRBJ1-6; D unresolved. CDR1 and CDR2 (germline): SGHVS, FQNEAQ. V dropped 0 bases and J dropped 6 bases, with 6 bases sitting between them. The CDR3 extends over 14 amino acids. The CDR3 region has the DNA TGTGCCAGCAGCTTAGCGGAGGGTAATTCACCCCTCCACTTT. Protein sequence: CASSLAEGNSPLHF.

This clonotype has at least ten counts. The genes are TRBV7-2 and TRBJ2-7; 8 nucleotides match TRBD1. The V and J ends lost 2 bases and 3 bases, in that order; junction bases with no gene match: 6. The germline CDR1 and CDR2 sequences are SGHTA and FQGNSA. CDR3 size: 15 residues. The CDR3 here is CASSLSTGGIYEQYF. CDR3 sequence (DNA): TGTGCCAGCAGCTTAAGCACAGGGGGAATCTACGAGCAGTACTTC.

This clonotype was seen at least ten times. The rearrangement links TRBV6-6 to TRBJ2-5; possibly TRBD1 for D (6 bases). Germline assignment: CDR1 MNHNY and CDR2 SVGAGI (reference sequence). The V end lost 7 bases, the J end lost 3 bases, and 18 bases lay between the germline ends. CDR3 length equals 15 residues. The CDR3, as DNA: TGTGCCAGCAAAAAAGCACAGGGCAAAGAAGAGACCCAGTACTTC. It is translated as CASKKAQGKEETQYF.

The chain combines TRBV5-1 with TRBJ1-2, with D tentatively TRBD1 (6 bases). Trimming took off 0 bases at V and 8 bases at J, with 11 bases between the two ends. Germline V CDR1 and CDR2: SGHRS, YFSETQ. This CDR3 is 13 amino acids long. CDR3 sequence (DNA): TGCGCCAGCAGCTTGGTCGGGGGCGACGGCTACACCTTC. It encodes CASSLVGGDGYTF.

This rearrangement joins TRBV6-1 to TRBJ2-1; TRBD2 matches at 14 bases. This CDR3 is built from 18 residues. Germline V gene lookup returns CDR1 MNHNS and CDR2 SASEGT. V shed 8 bases, J shed 0 bases, and the junction held 9 bases outside the gene matches. Here the CDR3 reads CASLRLAGGISSYNEQFF. CDR3 bases: TGTGCCAGCCTCCGACTAGCGGGGGGGATAAGCTCCTACAATGAGCAGTTCTTC.

This clonotype occurred many times. This rearrangement joins TRBV2 to TRBJ2-3; 10 bases match TRBD2. The germline V gene encodes CDR1 SNHLY and CDR2 FYNNEI. J was trimmed by 5 bases and V by 9 bases; bases with no gene match: 5. This CDR3 is 13 amino acids long. CDR3 sequence reads: CARSGGAGDTQYF. The CDR3 DNA reads TGTGCCAGGAGCGGGGGGGCCGGAGATACGCAGTATTTT.

The table lists this clonotype with many counts. V usage is TRBV19 and J usage is TRBJ2-2; no clear D gene. V gave up 6 bases and J gave up 7 bases, with 6 bases separating them. Germline V gene sequence: CDR1 LNHDA, CDR2 SQIVND (reference sequence). The CDR3 runs 11 residues. The CDR3: CASRGFGELFF. The CDR3 region has the DNA TGTGCCAGTAGGGGTTTCGGGGAGCTGTTTTTT.

The J gene is TRBJ2-3, the V gene TRBV9; 7 bases match TRBD1. The trim removed 4 bases at V and 5 bases at J, leaving 4 bases unmatched. CDR1 is SGDLS and CDR2 is YYNGEE in the germline V gene. The CDR3 sequence is 13 residues long. CDR3 in amino acids: CASSSGTVDTQYF. CDR3 bases: TGTGCCAGCAGCTCCGGGACAGTAGATACGCAGTATTTT. Looking up the rest from reference TRBV9 and TRBJ2-3 gives the full variable domain: DSGVTQTPKHLITATGQRVTLRCSPRSGDLSVYWYQQSLDQGLQFLIQYYNGEERAKGNILERFSAQQFPDLHSELNLSSLELGDSALYFCASSSGTVDTQYFGPGTRLTVL.

This clonotype was seen at least ten times. The chain recombines TRBV5-1 with TRBJ1-1; D gene unclear. The CDR3 has 12 residues. Per the germline V gene, CDR1 is SGHRS and CDR2 is YFSETQ. Trimming shortened V by 2 bases and J by 7 bases, and 9 bases separated the two germline ends. The chain's CDR3 is CASSFGSGEAFF. In nucleotides, the CDR3 is TGCGCCAGCAGCTTTGGATCAGGTGAAGCTTTCTTT.

This clonotype has only a few counts. The V and J genes are TRBV29-1 and TRBJ1-1; 7 bases line up with TRBD1. The CDR3 totals 13 residues. Germline V lookup: CDR1 SQVTM, CDR2 ANQGSEA. V shed 4 bases, J shed 6 bases, and the junction held 8 bases outside the gene matches. CDR3 in amino acids: CSVAIGGYPEAFF. CDR3 nucleotide sequence: TGCAGCGTTGCTATAGGGGGCTACCCTGAAGCTTTCTTT.

The table lists this clonotype with many counts. The V and J genes are TRBV11-2 and TRBJ2-2; D remains unclear. Germline CDR1 SGHAT, CDR2 FQNNGV. This CDR3 region has 12 residues. Trimming took 7 bases from V and 8 from J, leaving 11 bases between them. The CDR3 region has the DNA TGTGCCAGCACCCTTTCCCGTGGGGAGCTGTTTTTT. Amino acid sequence: CASTLSRGELFF.

This clonotype has at least ten counts. The gene calls are TRBV2 and TRBJ2-3, with D uncertain. Germline V CDR1 and CDR2: SNHLY, FYNNEI. This CDR3 has 12 amino acids. With 5 bases removed from V and 5 bases from J, the gap between germline ends came to 8 bases. This CDR3 reads CASSPSEDTQYF. Here the CDR3 DNA reads TGTGCCAGCAGTCCAAGTGAAGATACGCAGTATTTT.

The rearrangement uses TRBV6-1 and TRBJ2-7; D is perhaps TRBD1 (6 bases). The germline V gene has CDR1 MNHNS and CDR2 SASEGT. The CDR3 has 11 amino acids. Trimming took 6 bases from V and 3 from J, leaving 6 bases between them. The CDR3 region has the DNA TGTGCCAGCAGGACAGGCTACGAGCAGTACTTC. Amino acid sequence: CASRTGYEQYF.

This clonotype was seen ten or more times. The chain carries TRBV18 and TRBJ2-3, with D perhaps given as TRBD1 or TRBD2 (5 bases each). The CDR3 has 15 residues. Trimming pared 3 bases from V and 0 bases from J, leaving 10 bases between. Germline V gives CDR1 KGHSH, CDR2 LQKENI. Here the CDR3 DNA reads TGTGCCAGCTCACCGGGGGACCCTAGCACAGATACGCAGTATTTT. Protein: CASSPGDPSTDTQYF.

This clonotype was counted at least ten times. V usage is TRBV9 and J usage is TRBJ1-2; 9 positions agree with TRBD1. J was trimmed by 4 bases and V by 3 bases; bases with no gene match: 10. Germline CDR1 SGDLS, CDR2 YYNGEE. The CDR3 length is 16 residues. The CDR3 coding sequence is TGTGCCAGCAGCGCGCTCACCGGGACAGGGAGCTATGGCTACACCTTC. It translates to CASSALTGTGSYGYTF.

This clonotype was detected a few times. The rearrangement uses TRBV5-1 and TRBJ2-1, with D maybe TRBD1 (5 bases). This CDR3 spans 13 amino acids. Trimming removed 2 bases at V and 10 bases at J, with 13 bases between. CDR1 is SGHRS and CDR2 is YFSETQ in the germline V gene. The CDR3 reads CASSLTRVGEQFF. Here the CDR3 DNA reads TGCGCCAGCAGCTTAACCAGGGTTGGGGAGCAGTTCTTC.

This clonotype was seen once. V usage is TRBV11-3 and J usage is TRBJ2-2, with TRBD2 as a possible D gene (6 bases). The germline V gene has CDR1 SGHNT and CDR2 YENEEA. The CDR3 length is 15 residues. V was pared by 0 bases and J by 4 bases, with 9 bases between. CDR3 loop: CASSLDGGPTGELFF. CDR3 bases: TGTGCCAGCAGCTTAGATGGAGGGCCCACCGGGGAGCTGTTTTTT.

This clonotype was observed at least ten times. The chain has TRBV7-3 and TRBJ1-6; 8 nucleotides match TRBD1. This CDR3 comprises 15 residues. In germline, CDR1 is SGHTA, CDR2 FQGTGA. V was clipped by 5 bases and J by 10 bases; unmatched bases: 10. The CDR3 here is CASSETGGSQSPLHF. The CDR3 nucleotides are TGTGCCAGCAGCGAAACAGGGGGGAGTCAATCACCCCTCCACTTT.

This clonotype was seen many times. The CDR3 here is CASSRISGGAGTQYF. Written as DNA, the CDR3 is TGTGCCAGCAGCCGTATTAGCGGGGGGGCCGGGACCCAGTACTTC. This chain joins TRBV7-2 and TRBJ2-5; 11 bases match TRBD2. Germline assignment: CDR1 SGHTA and CDR2 FQGNSA. The CDR3 is made up of 15 amino acids. Losses at the gene ends were 5 bases for V and 7 bases for J; bases not matched to a gene: 9.